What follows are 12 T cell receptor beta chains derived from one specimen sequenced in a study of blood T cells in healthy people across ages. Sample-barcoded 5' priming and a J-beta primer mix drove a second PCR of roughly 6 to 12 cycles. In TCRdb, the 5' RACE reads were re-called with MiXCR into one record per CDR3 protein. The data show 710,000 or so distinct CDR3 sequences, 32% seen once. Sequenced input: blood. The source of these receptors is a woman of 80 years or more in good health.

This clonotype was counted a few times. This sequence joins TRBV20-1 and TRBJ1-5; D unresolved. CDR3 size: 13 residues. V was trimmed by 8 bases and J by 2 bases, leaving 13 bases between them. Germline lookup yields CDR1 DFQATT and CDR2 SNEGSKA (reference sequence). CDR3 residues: CSCGSGGNQPQHF. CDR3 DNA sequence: TGCAGTTGTGGATCAGGCGGCAATCAGCCCCAGCATTTT.

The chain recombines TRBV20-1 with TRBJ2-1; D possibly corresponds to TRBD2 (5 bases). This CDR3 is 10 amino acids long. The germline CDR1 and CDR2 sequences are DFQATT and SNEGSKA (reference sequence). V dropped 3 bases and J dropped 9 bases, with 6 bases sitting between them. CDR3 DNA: TGCAGTGCTAGTGAGGGTGAGCAGTTCTTC. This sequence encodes CSASEGEQFF.

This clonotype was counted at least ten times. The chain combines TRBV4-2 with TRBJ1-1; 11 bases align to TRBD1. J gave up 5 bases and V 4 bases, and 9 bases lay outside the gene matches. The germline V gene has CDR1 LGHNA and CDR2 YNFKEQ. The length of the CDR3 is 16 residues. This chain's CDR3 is CASSRDGTGGGTEAFF. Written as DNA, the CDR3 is TGTGCCAGCAGCCGAGACGGGACAGGGGGTGGAACTGAAGCTTTCTTT.

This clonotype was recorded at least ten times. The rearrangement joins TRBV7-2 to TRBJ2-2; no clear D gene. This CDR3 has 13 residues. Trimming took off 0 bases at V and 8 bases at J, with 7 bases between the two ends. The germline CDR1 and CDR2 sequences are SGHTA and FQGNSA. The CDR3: CASSLALVGELFF. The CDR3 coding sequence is TGTGCCAGCAGCTTAGCGCTGGTGGGGGAGCTGTTTTTT.

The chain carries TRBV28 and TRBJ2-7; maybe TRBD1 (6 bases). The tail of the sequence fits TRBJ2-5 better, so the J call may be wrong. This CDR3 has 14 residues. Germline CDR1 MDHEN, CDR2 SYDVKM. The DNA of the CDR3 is TGTGCCAGCAGTTTGGCAGGGGAAAGGGTGACCCAGTACTTC. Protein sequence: CASSLAGERVTQYF.

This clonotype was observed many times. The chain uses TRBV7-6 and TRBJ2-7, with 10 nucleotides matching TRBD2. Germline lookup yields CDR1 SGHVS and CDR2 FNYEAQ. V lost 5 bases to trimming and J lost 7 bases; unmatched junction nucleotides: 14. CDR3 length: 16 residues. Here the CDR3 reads CASSPRASGGQGEQYF. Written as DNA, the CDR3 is TGTGCCAGCAGCCCTAGGGCTAGCGGGGGTCAGGGGGAGCAGTACTTC.

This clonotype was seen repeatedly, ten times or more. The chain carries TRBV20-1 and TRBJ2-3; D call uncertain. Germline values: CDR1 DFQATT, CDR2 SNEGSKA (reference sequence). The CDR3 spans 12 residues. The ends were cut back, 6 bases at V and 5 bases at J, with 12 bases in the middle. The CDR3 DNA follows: TGCAGTGCCCCAATCCGGTTAGATACGCAGTATTTT. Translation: CSAPIRLDTQYF.

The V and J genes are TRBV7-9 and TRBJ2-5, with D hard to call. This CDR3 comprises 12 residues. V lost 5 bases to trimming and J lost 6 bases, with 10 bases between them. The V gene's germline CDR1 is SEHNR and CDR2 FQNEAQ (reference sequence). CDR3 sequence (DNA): TGTGCCAGCAGCGTAGGTGGTAAGACCCAGTACTTC. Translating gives CASSVGGKTQYF.

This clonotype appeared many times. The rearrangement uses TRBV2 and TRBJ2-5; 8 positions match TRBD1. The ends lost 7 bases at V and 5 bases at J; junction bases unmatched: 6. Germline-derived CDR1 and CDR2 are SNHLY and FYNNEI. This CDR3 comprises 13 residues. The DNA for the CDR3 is TGTGCCAGCACTCAGGGGGCATGGGAGACCCAGTACTTC. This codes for CASTQGAWETQYF.

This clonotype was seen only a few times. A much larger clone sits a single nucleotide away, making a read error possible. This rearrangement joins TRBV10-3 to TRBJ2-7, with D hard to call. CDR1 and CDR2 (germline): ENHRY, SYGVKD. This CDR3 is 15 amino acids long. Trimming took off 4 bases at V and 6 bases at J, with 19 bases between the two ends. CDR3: CAISGTLGGRCEQYF. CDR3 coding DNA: TGTGCCATCAGTGGGACCCTTGGTGGAAGGTGCGAGCAGTACTTC.

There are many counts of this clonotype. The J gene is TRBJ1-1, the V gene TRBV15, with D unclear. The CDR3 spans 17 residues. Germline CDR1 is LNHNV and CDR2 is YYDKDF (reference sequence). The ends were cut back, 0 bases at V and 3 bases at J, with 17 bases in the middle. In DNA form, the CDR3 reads TGTGCCACCAGCAGAGATGTTCGTGCGGAGAAGTACACTGAAGCTTTCTTT. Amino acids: CATSRDVRAEKYTEAFF.

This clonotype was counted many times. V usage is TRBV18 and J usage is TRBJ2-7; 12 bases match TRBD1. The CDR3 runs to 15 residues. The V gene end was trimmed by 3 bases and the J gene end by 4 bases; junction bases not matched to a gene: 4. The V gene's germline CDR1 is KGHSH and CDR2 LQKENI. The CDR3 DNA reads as TGTGCCAGCTCACCCGGGACAGGGGGCGGTTACGAGCAGTACTTC. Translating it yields CASSPGTGGGYEQYF. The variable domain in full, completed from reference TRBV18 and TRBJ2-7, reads NAGVMQNPRHLVRRRGQEARLRCSPMKGHSHVYWYRQLPEEGLKFMVYLQKENIIDESGMPKERFSAEFPKEGPSILRIQQVVRGDSAAYFCASSPGTGGGYEQYFGPGTRLTVT.